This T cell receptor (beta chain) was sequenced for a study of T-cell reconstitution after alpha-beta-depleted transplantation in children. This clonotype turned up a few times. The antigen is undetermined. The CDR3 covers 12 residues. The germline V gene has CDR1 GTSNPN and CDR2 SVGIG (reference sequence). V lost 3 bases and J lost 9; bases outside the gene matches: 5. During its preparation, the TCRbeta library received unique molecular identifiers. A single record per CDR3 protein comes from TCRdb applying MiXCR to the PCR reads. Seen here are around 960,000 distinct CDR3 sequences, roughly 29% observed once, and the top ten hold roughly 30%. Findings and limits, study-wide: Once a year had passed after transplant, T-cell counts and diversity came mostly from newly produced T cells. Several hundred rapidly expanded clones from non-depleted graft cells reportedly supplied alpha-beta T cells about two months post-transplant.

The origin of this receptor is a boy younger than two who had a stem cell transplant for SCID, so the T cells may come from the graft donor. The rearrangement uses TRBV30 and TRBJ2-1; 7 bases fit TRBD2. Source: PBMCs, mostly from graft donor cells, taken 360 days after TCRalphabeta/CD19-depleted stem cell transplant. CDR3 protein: CAWSNGGIEQFF. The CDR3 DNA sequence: TGTGCCTGGAGCAACGGGGGGATTGAGCAGTTCTTC. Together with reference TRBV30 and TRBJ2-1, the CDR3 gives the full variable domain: SQTIHQWPATLVQPVGSPLSLECTVEGTSNPNLYWYRQAAGRGLQLLFYSVGIGQISSEVPQNLSASRPQDRQFILSSKKLLLSDSGFYLCAWSNGGIEQFFGPGTRLTVL.